This T cell receptor beta chain originates from a study of blood T cell repertoires in COVID-19. About the research overall: T cells, B-cell-depleted T cells, or PBMCs provided the cDNA or gDNA that served as material.

V was cut by 6 bases and J by 7 bases, with 21 bases left in between. The V gene's germline CDR1 is SGHAT and CDR2 FQNNGV. CDR3 length: 15 residues. During the 2 weeks before they entered the study, exposed participants had met someone with a PCR-confirmed or clinician-diagnosed COVID-19 case. TCRdb's table, derived via immunoSEQ multiplex PCR, lists solely in-frame clones and lacks some. The data show hundreds of thousands of clones, about 90% seen once. This clone was found once. This TCR derives from a woman in her 50s who had been exposed to COVID-19. The chain uses TRBV11-2 and TRBJ1-1; TRBD1 might be the D (6 bases). The sample comprised PBMCs or T cells enriched from blood (not recorded which). CDR3 nucleotides: TGTGCCAGCAGACCCGGGGGGCAGGGGCGAGGTGAAGCTTTCTTT. The encoded protein is CASRPGGQGRGEAFF.